Each of the 19 T cell receptor beta chains below was sequenced from the same sample in a study of high-grade serous ovarian cancer treatment subgroups. Profiling relied on immunoSEQ multiplex PCR, and the TCRdb table lists in-frame clones only, not all of them. The table lists approximately 36,000 clones, around 80% of them singletons. The tumor samples were collected prior to definitive surgery or chemotherapy. Sequencing was carried out using tumor tissue. Receptors originate from a human donor with high-grade serous ovarian cancer.

The chain links TRBV18 to TRBJ2-7; the match to TRBD1 covers 8 bases. Per germline, CDR1 KGHSH and CDR2 LQKENI. The CDR3 runs to 15 residues. V shed 3 bases, J shed 2 bases, and the junction held 6 bases outside the gene matches. The CDR3 nucleotides read TGTGCCAGCTCACCGCGGGACAGGTATCCCTACGAGCAGTACTTC. Protein: CASSPRDRYPYEQYF.

V gene TRBV7-2 combines with J gene TRBJ1-2; TRBD1 is a possible D gene (5 bases). The ends were cut back, 0 bases at V and 4 bases at J, with 15 bases in the middle. Germline CDR1 and CDR2: SGHTA and FQGNSA. CDR3 length: 16 residues. DNA for the CDR3: TGTGCCAGCAGCTTAGCGACGACAGTGGGGAGCTATGGCTACACCTTC. It yields the protein CASSLATTVGSYGYTF.

The chain has TRBV7-3 and TRBJ2-3; 8 bases map to TRBD2. Germline V gene lookup returns CDR1 SGHTA and CDR2 FQGTGA. Trimming at V came to 3 bases and at J to 6 bases, leaving 8 bases not matched to a gene. CDR3 length equals 15 residues. In nucleotides, the CDR3 is TGTGCCAGCAGCTTGGGGGCGGGAGGAGGGGATACGCAGTATTTT. Translated: CASSLGAGGGDTQYF. The full variable domain, completed using reference TRBV7-3 and TRBJ2-3, is GAGVSQTPSNKVTEKGKYVELRCDPISGHTALYWYRQSLGQGPEFLIYFQGTGAADDSGLPNDRFFAVRPEGSVSTLKIQRTERGDSAVYLCASSLGAGGGDTQYFGPGTRLTVL.

The sample holds one count of this clone. The chain is built from TRBV5-6 and TRBJ2-5, with TRBD1 identical over 7 bases. The CDR3 sequence is 13 residues long. J lost 5 bases, V lost 6 bases, and 7 bases had no gene match. The germline CDR1 and CDR2 sequences are SGHDT and YYEEEE. CDR3: CASKALQGETQYF. Written as DNA, the CDR3 is TGTGCCAGCAAGGCCTTACAGGGGGAGACCCAGTACTTC.

The chain links TRBV19 to TRBJ1-5, with D possibly being TRBD1 (6 bases). CDR3 length: 14 residues. Trimming took off 5 bases at V and 0 bases at J, with 8 bases between the two ends. The V gene's germline CDR1 is LNHDA and CDR2 SQIVND (reference sequence). CDR3 residues: CASSYRDSNQPQHF. CDR3 sequence (DNA): TGTGCCAGTAGTTACAGGGATAGCAATCAGCCCCAGCATTTT.

The V and J genes are TRBV28 and TRBJ2-1; TRBD2 might be the D (5 bases). The germline V and J ends were trimmed by 1 base and 4 bases, with 23 bases remaining between them. In germline, CDR1 is MDHEN, CDR2 SYDVKM. The CDR3 sequence is 19 residues long. The CDR3 region has the DNA TGTGCCAGCAGTTTATCTAGGGCCGTAGTTGGGAGAGGGTACAATGAGCAGTTCTTC. Translating it yields CASSLSRAVVGRGYNEQFF.

The chain combines TRBV5-6 with TRBJ2-3; D ambiguous. The germline CDR1 and CDR2 sequences are SGHDT and YYEEEE. The CDR3 loop spans 11 amino acids. Trimming shortened V by 2 bases and J by 14 bases, and 12 bases separated the two germline ends. Here the CDR3 reads CASSFLESSYF. DNA for the CDR3: TGTGCCAGCAGCTTTTTGGAGAGTTCGTATTTT.

This clone was counted between two and nine times. The J gene is TRBJ2-7, the V gene TRBV11-2; 11 nucleotides line up with TRBD2. The V gene end was trimmed by 1 base and the J gene end by 4 bases; junction bases not matched to a gene: 3. The CDR3 extends over 15 amino acids. Germline CDR1 reads SGHAT; CDR2 reads FQNNGV. In DNA form, the CDR3 reads TGTGCCAGCAGCTTAGTAGCGGGAGGGTCTTACGAGCAGTACTTC. Its protein is CASSLVAGGSYEQYF.

The sample holds one count of this clone. The rearrangement joins TRBV7-2 to TRBJ2-2; perhaps TRBD2 as D (6 bases). This CDR3 has 16 residues. Germline V gives CDR1 SGHTA, CDR2 FQGNSA. V was cut by 5 bases and J by 2 bases, with 15 bases left in between. CDR3 loop: CASSATGTYNTGELFF. As DNA, the CDR3 is TGTGCCAGCAGCGCCACGGGGACTTATAACACCGGGGAGCTGTTTTTT. Filled out from reference TRBV7-2 and TRBJ2-2, the complete variable domain reads GAGVSQSPSNKVTEKGKDVELRCDPISGHTALYWYRQSLGQGLEFLIYFQGNSAPDKSGLPSDRFSAERTGGSVSTLTIQRTQQEDSAVYLCASSATGTYNTGELFFGEGSRLTVL.

This chain links TRBV6-5 with TRBJ1-4; unclear D gene. The length of the CDR3 is 14 residues. V shed 0 bases and J shed 8 bases, with 10 bases lying between them. Per germline, CDR1 MNHEY and CDR2 SVGAGI. CDR3: CASSYSWEGEKLFF. The CDR3 DNA is TGTGCCAGCAGTTACTCGTGGGAGGGCGAAAAACTGTTTTTT.

The chain couples TRBV28 to TRBJ2-7; D might be TRBD2 (5 bases). The CDR3 has 14 residues. Germline V gives CDR1 MDHEN, CDR2 SYDVKM. The V and J ends lost 3 bases and 6 bases respectively, with 15 bases between them. The CDR3 nucleotides read TGTGCCAGCAGTTTCCTCTACTTGGGGAGCGAGCAGTACTTC. It yields the protein CASSFLYLGSEQYF.

V usage is TRBV7-3 and J usage is TRBJ2-7; D call uncertain. V was shortened by 4 bases and J by 3 bases, with 10 bases between the two germline ends. CDR1 SGHTA and CDR2 FQGTGA come from the germline V gene. This CDR3 has 13 amino acids. The CDR3 sequence: CASSSSDGYEQYF. In DNA, the CDR3 is TGTGCCAGCAGCTCTTCCGACGGCTACGAGCAGTACTTC.

The chain joins TRBV28 to TRBJ2-7, with D unclear. Germline CDR1 and CDR2: MDHEN and SYDVKM. V gave up 4 bases and J gave up 7 bases, with 5 bases separating them. The CDR3 contains 10 residues. The chain's CDR3 is CASSSREQYF. CDR3 DNA sequence: TGTGCCAGCAGTTCGCGGGAGCAGTACTTC.

The chain uses TRBV27 and TRBJ1-1, with D possibly being TRBD1 (6 bases). Germline V gives CDR1 MNHEY, CDR2 SMNVEV (reference sequence). The length of the CDR3 is 13 residues. V lost 4 bases to trimming and J lost 3 bases, with 9 bases between them. The CDR3 is CASSWKGDTEAFF. The CDR3, as DNA: TGTGCCAGCAGTTGGAAGGGGGACACTGAAGCTTTCTTT.

V and J are TRBV2 and TRBJ2-7; TRBD1 matches 7 bases. The germline gives CDR1 SNHLY, CDR2 FYNNEI. The J segment lost 0 bases and the V segment lost 11 bases, leaving 10 bases of the junction unmatched. The CDR3 sequence is 14 residues long. CDR3 nucleotides: TGTGCCGCTGACTTAGGGGGCGCCTCCTACGAGCAGTACTTC. It encodes CAADLGGASYEQYF. Full variable domain (outside the CDR3, taken from reference TRBV2 and TRBJ2-7): EPEVTQTPSHQVTQMGQEVILRCVPISNHLYFYWYRQILGQKVEFLVSFYNNEISEKSEIFDDQFSVERPDGSNFTLKIRSTKLEDSAMYFCAADLGGASYEQYFGPGTRLTVT.

The rearrangement links TRBV10-2 to TRBJ2-5; D is unresolved. The germline V gene has CDR1 WSHSY and CDR2 SAAADI. The CDR3 sequence is 12 residues long. Trimming took off 4 bases at V and 3 bases at J, with 6 bases between the two ends. The CDR3 DNA is TGCGCCAGCAGTGTTCTGAAAGAGACCCAGTACTTC. Amino acids: CASSVLKETQYF.

The chain combines TRBV6-5 with TRBJ1-2; unclear D gene. The V and J ends lost 2 bases and 7 bases respectively, with 14 bases between them. Germline V CDR1 and CDR2: MNHEY, SVGAGI. This CDR3 has 14 residues. CDR3: CASSYGQVGSGYTF. The CDR3 DNA reads TGTGCCAGCAGTTACGGGCAGGTGGGGAGTGGCTACACCTTC.

The chain couples TRBV6-6 to TRBJ1-6; D is undetermined. Germline V gives CDR1 MNHNY, CDR2 SVGAGI (reference sequence). Trimming cost V 4 bases and J 0 bases, with 7 bases left between them. This CDR3 spans 15 amino acids. The CDR3 protein is CASSFDSSYNSPLHF. The CDR3 DNA is TGTGCCAGCAGTTTCGATAGCTCCTATAATTCACCCCTCCACTTT.

This chain uses TRBV7-9 with TRBJ2-2; possible D gene TRBD1, 6 bases. Germline V gene lookup returns CDR1 SEHNR and CDR2 FQNEAQ (reference sequence). V lost 3 bases, J lost 4 bases, and 9 bases lay in between. This CDR3 spans 14 amino acids. The CDR3 loop is CASSFRDITGELFF. In DNA form, the CDR3 reads TGTGCCAGCAGCTTCAGGGACATCACCGGGGAGCTGTTTTTT. Drawing the rest from reference TRBV7-9 and TRBJ2-2, the complete variable domain is DTGVSQNPRHKITKRGQNVTFRCDPISEHNRLYWYRQTLGQGPEFLTYFQNEAQLEKSRLLSDRFSAERPKGSFSTLEIQRTEQGDSAMYLCASSFRDITGELFFGEGSRLTVL.